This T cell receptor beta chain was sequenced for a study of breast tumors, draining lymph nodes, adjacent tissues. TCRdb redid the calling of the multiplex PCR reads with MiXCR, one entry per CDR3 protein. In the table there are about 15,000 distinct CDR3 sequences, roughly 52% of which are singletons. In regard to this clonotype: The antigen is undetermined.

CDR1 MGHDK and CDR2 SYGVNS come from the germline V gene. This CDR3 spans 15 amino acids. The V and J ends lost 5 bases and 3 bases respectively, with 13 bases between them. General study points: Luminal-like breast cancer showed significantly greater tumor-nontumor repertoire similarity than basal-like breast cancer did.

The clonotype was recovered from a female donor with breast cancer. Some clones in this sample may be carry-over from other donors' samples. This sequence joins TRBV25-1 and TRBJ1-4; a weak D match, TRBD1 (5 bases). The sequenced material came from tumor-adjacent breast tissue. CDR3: CASSWGDPSNEKLFF. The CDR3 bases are TGTGCCAGCAGTTGGGGGGACCCTTCTAATGAAAAACTGTTTTTT.